This T cell receptor beta chain is from a study of T cell changes during pregnancy in multiple sclerosis. The protocol was immunoSEQ multiplex PCR, while the TCRdb copy is restricted to in-frame clones and leaves out a portion. In the table there are some 44,000 clones, roughly 87% of which are singletons. The CDR3 consists of 13 residues. Germline values: CDR1 PRHDT, CDR2 FYEKMQ (reference sequence). Trimming shortened V by 2 bases and J by 4 bases, and 8 bases separated the two germline ends. Sequences were derived from CD4+ T cells from peripheral blood mononuclear cells, sampled after pregnancy. The V call is TRBV13, the J call TRBJ1-1; D uncertain. This TCR derives from a female donor with multiple sclerosis, enrolled in a pregnancy study. CDR3 residues: CASSLSRGTEAFF. CDR3 coding DNA: TGTGCCAGCAGCTTATCTCGAGGCACTGAAGCTTTCTTT.